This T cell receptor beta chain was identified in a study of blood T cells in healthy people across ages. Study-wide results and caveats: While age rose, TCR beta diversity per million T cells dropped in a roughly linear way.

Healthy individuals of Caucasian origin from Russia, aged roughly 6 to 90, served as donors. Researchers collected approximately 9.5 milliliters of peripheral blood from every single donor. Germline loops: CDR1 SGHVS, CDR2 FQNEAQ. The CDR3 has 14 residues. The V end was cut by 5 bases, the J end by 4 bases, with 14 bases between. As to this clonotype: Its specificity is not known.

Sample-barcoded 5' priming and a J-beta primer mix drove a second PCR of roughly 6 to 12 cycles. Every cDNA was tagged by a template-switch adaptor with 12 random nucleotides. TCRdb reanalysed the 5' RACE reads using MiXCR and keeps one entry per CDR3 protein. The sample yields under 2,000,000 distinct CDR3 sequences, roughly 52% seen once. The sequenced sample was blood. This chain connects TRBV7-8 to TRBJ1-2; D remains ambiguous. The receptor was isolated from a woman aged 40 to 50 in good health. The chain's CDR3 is CASSPRGGSYGYTF. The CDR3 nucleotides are TGTGCCAGCAGCCCCCGTGGAGGGAGCTATGGCTACACCTTC.